These 2 T cell receptor beta chains were sequenced from one sample in a study of breast tumors, draining lymph nodes, adjacent tissues. TCRdb analysed the multiplex PCR reads with MiXCR anew, one entry per CDR3 protein. The data hold 70,000 or so distinct CDR3 sequences, with over 40% observed a single time. The specimen sequenced was breast tumor tissue. The receptors derive from a female donor with breast cancer. Some clones in this sample may be carry-over from other donors' samples.

There are a few counts of this clonotype. This chain links TRBV5-1 with TRBJ1-1; TRBD1 agrees at 7 bases. The CDR3 is 15 residues long. With 1 base clipped from V and 1 base from J, the junction kept 4 bases outside the gene matches. Germline CDR1 SGHRS, CDR2 YFSETQ. The CDR3 loop reads CASSLTGEPNTEAFF. The CDR3 DNA reads as TGCGCCAGCAGCTTGACAGGGGAGCCGAACACTGAAGCTTTCTTT.

This clonotype was observed many times. This chain connects TRBV4-1 to TRBJ2-7, with D possibly TRBD2 on 5 matching bases. V was pared by 2 bases and J by 2 bases, with 13 bases between. Germline CDR1 is MGHRA and CDR2 is YSYEKL. The CDR3 length is 15 residues. The chain's CDR3 is CASSQRGGLPYEQYF. The CDR3 DNA reads TGCGCCAGCAGCCAACGAGGCGGACTTCCCTACGAGCAGTACTTC.